Following are 32 T cell receptor beta chains from one sample sequenced in a study of cytomegalovirus exposure and HLA in healthy donors. Both 60 Vbeta primers and 13 Jbeta primers went into the PCR. Some clones are missing from TCRdb's copy, which holds only in-frame ones; the method was immunoSEQ multiplex PCR. The sample holds about 150,000 clones; approximately 85% are singletons and the top ten take 2% to 3%. Sequenced material: PBMCs. The receptors derive from a man aged 25 to 40 in good health and CMV-seropositive.

The gene calls are TRBV7-2 and TRBJ2-3, with D unresolved. Germline-derived CDR1 and CDR2 are SGHTA and FQGNSA. The CDR3 covers 14 residues. Trimming cost V 4 bases and J 4 bases, with 12 bases left between them. The CDR3 spells CASSYFLGADTQYF. Here the CDR3 DNA reads TGTGCCAGCAGCTATTTCCTCGGAGCAGATACGCAGTATTTT.

The rearrangement uses TRBV19 and TRBJ1-2; perhaps TRBD1 as D (5 bases). Trimming stripped 3 bases from V and 8 bases from J, with 13 bases between. Germline V gene data show CDR1 as LNHDA and CDR2 as SQIVND (reference sequence). The CDR3 sequence is 13 residues long. Written as DNA, the CDR3 is TGTGCCAGTAGTATTCGGGGGGAAGGGGGCTACACCTTC. Its translation: CASSIRGEGGYTF. Combining the CDR3 with reference TRBV19 and TRBJ1-2 gives the whole variable domain DGGITQSPKYLFRKEGQNVTLSCEQNLNHDAMYWYRQDPGQGLRLIYYSQIVNDFQKGDIAEGYSVSREKKESFPLTVTSAQKNPTAFYLCASSIRGEGGYTFGSGTRLTVV.

V and J are TRBV4-1 and TRBJ2-3; TRBD2 might be the D (6 bases). Germline values: CDR1 MGHRA, CDR2 YSYEKL. The V and J ends lost 0 bases and 1 base respectively, with 14 bases between them. The CDR3 has 17 amino acids. The CDR3 reads CASSQERGGIGTDTQYF. In DNA form, the CDR3 reads TGCGCCAGCAGCCAAGAACGAGGCGGGATCGGCACAGATACGCAGTATTTT.

The CDR3 coding sequence is TGCAGCGTTGAGGGGACTAGCGGGAGTGTCCCTTACAATGAGCAGTTCTTC. It yields the protein CSVEGTSGSVPYNEQFF. V gene TRBV29-1 combines with J gene TRBJ2-1; 14 nucleotides match TRBD2. V lost 3 bases to trimming and J lost 4 bases; unmatched junction nucleotides: 8. Germline CDR1 SQVTM, CDR2 ANQGSEA. The CDR3 length is 17 residues.

This chain links TRBV6-6 with TRBJ2-5, with D possibly TRBD2 on 5 matching bases. The CDR3 length is 14 residues. Trimming removed 0 bases from V and 5 bases from J, with 10 bases in between. CDR1 is MNHNY, CDR2 SVGAGI, per germline (reference sequence). CDR3 protein: CASSYSNGMETQYF. CDR3 sequence (DNA): TGTGCCAGCAGTTACTCGAACGGGATGGAGACCCAGTACTTC.

The CDR3 loop is CASSRRGTYEQYF. The CDR3 DNA reads TGTGCCAGCAGCCGCAGGGGAACCTACGAGCAGTACTTC. The chain combines TRBV11-3 with TRBJ2-7; perhaps TRBD1 as D (6 bases). In germline, CDR1 is SGHNT, CDR2 YENEEA. There are 13 residues in the CDR3. Trimming pared 5 bases from V and 2 bases from J, leaving 10 bases between.

The rearrangement joins TRBV2 to TRBJ2-3; 10 nucleotides align to TRBD2. With V trimmed by 4 bases and J by 4 bases, 5 bases remained unmatched. CDR3 size: 15 residues. Germline V gene data show CDR1 as SNHLY and CDR2 as FYNNEI. The chain's CDR3 is CASSVPSGSADTQYF. Written as DNA, the CDR3 is TGTGCCAGCAGTGTCCCTAGCGGGAGTGCAGATACGCAGTATTTT.

The chain carries TRBV13 and TRBJ2-1, with TRBD2 as a possible D gene (6 bases). The V gene's germline CDR1 is PRHDT and CDR2 FYEKMQ (reference sequence). The V and J ends lost 5 bases and 16 bases respectively, with 27 bases between them. CDR3 length equals 15 residues. The CDR3 DNA sequence: TGTGCCAGCAGCCTGGGAGTACCCGGGAGTACCGCCCCCTTCTTC. Its translation: CASSLGVPGSTAPFF.

This clone was seen only once. The chain employs TRBV29-1 and TRBJ2-3, with unresolved D. CDR3 length: 13 amino acids. CDR1 is SQVTM, CDR2 ANQGSEA, per germline. V was cut by 1 base and J by 4 bases, with 9 bases left in between. CDR3 loop: CSVEGYLADTQYF. The CDR3 DNA is TGCAGCGTTGAAGGGTATCTAGCAGATACGCAGTATTTT.

The chain employs TRBV27 and TRBJ2-3, with D unclear. CDR1 is MNHEY, CDR2 SMNVEV, per germline (reference sequence). Trimming stripped 0 bases from V and 11 bases from J, with 15 bases between. There are 14 residues in the CDR3. The CDR3 reads CASSLSADRYGQYF. The CDR3, as DNA: TGTGCCAGCAGTTTATCGGCGGATAGATACGGGCAGTATTTT.

The V gene is TRBV18, the J gene TRBJ2-5; 7 positions match TRBD2. Per germline, CDR1 KGHSH and CDR2 LQKENI. This CDR3 is 15 amino acids long. V lost 3 bases and J lost 1; bases outside the gene matches: 5. For the CDR3, the DNA is TGTGCCAGCTCACCCGGGACTACGCTCCAAGAGACCCAGTACTTC. It codes for CASSPGTTLQETQYF.

This chain uses TRBV5-6 with TRBJ2-5, with 12 positions matching TRBD1. CDR3 length equals 15 residues. Germline values: CDR1 SGHDT, CDR2 YYEEEE. V was clipped by 3 bases and J by 5 bases; unmatched bases: 5. In DNA, the CDR3 is TGTGCCAGCAGCTACTGGGACAGGGGGCTTGAGACCCAGTACTTC. Protein sequence: CASSYWDRGLETQYF.

This chain connects TRBV19 to TRBJ2-7; D unclear. Germline loops: CDR1 LNHDA, CDR2 SQIVND (reference sequence). This CDR3 has 13 amino acids. V lost 3 bases, J lost 3 bases, and 9 bases lay in between. The CDR3 is CASSILDGYEQYV. CDR3 in DNA: TGTGCCAGTAGTATTCTAGACGGCTACGAGCAGTACGTC.

This chain uses TRBV6-6 with TRBJ2-5, with D perhaps TRBD1 (6 bases). V was cut by 6 bases and J by 4 bases, with 18 bases left in between. The CDR3 runs 15 residues. Germline V CDR1 and CDR2: MNHNY, SVGAGI (reference sequence). This CDR3 is CASSHPMGAGETQYF. The CDR3 DNA sequence: TGTGCCAGCAGCCACCCCATGGGGGCGGGAGAGACCCAGTACTTC.

The table lists this clone with a few counts. CDR3 amino acids: CASSQEFATGDQPQHF. The CDR3 DNA follows: TGTGCCAGCAGCCAAGAATTTGCGACAGGTGATCAGCCCCAGCATTTT. The chain uses TRBV4-2 and TRBJ1-5, with TRBD1 as a possible D gene (6 bases). The CDR3 runs to 16 residues. Germline V lookup: CDR1 LGHNA, CDR2 YNFKEQ. The V end was cut by 0 bases, the J end by 5 bases, with 14 bases between.

The J gene is TRBJ2-7, the V gene TRBV21-1; the table's D gene call, TRBD2, was not cross checked with the DNA. TRBV21-1 corresponds to a pseudogene. The CDR3 spans 17 residues. CDR3 sequence: CASSPICGAAFFYEQYV. DNA for the CDR3: TGTGCCAGCAGCCCCATATGCGGAGCGGCATTTTTCTACGAGCAGTACGTC.

This clone was observed once. CDR3 in DNA: TGTGCCAGCTTCGGGGTAAACTATGGCTACACCTTC. Protein: CASFGVNYGYTF. This chain connects TRBV7-9 to TRBJ1-2, with no clear D. V lost 8 bases, J lost 2 bases, and 9 bases lay in between. Germline V CDR1 and CDR2: SEHNR, FQNEAQ (reference sequence). The CDR3 runs to 12 residues.

V and J are TRBV6-1 and TRBJ2-3; D call uncertain. Germline V gene lookup returns CDR1 MNHNS and CDR2 SASEGT. V was cut by 5 bases and J by 2 bases, with 14 bases left in between. CDR3 length: 15 amino acids. The CDR3 nucleotides read TGTGCCAGCAGTAGGCAGGCAGGCCTCACAGATACGCAGTATTTT. Protein product: CASSRQAGLTDTQYF.

This clone showed up just a few times. The chain links TRBV5-1 to TRBJ2-2; 12 bases are shared with TRBD2. V gave up 3 bases and J gave up 6 bases; unmatched junction bases: 3. The germline V gene has CDR1 SGHRS and CDR2 YFSETQ. The CDR3 runs 15 residues. CDR3 protein: CASSWTSGNAGELFF. For the CDR3, the DNA is TGCGCCAGCAGCTGGACTAGCGGGAATGCCGGGGAGCTGTTTTTT.

The chain recombines TRBV15 with TRBJ1-1; no definite D call. The length of the CDR3 is 12 residues. Trimming left V 3 bases short and J 3 bases short, with 5 bases between. CDR1 and CDR2 from the germline V gene are LNHNV and YYDKDF (reference sequence). Written as DNA, the CDR3 is TGTGCCACCAGCAGCGGTCACACTGAAGCTTTCTTT. Translating it yields CATSSGHTEAFF.

This chain links TRBV9 with TRBJ2-1; TRBD2 matches 7 bases. Germline V gene data show CDR1 as SGDLS and CDR2 as YYNGEE. The CDR3 spans 15 residues. The trim removed 0 bases at V and 3 bases at J, leaving 3 bases unmatched. CDR3 sequence reads: CASSVGLADYNEQFF. Written as DNA, the CDR3 is TGTGCCAGCAGCGTAGGCCTAGCGGACTACAATGAGCAGTTCTTC.

The J gene is TRBJ1-2, the V gene TRBV6-5, with 7 bases fitting TRBD1. This CDR3 contains 16 residues. J gave up 8 bases and V 4 bases, and 16 bases lay outside the gene matches. Germline loops: CDR1 MNHEY, CDR2 SVGAGI. The CDR3 region has the DNA TGTGCCAGCAGTTTGACTAGGACAGGCTCCTCGGGGGGCTACACCTTC. The encoded protein is CASSLTRTGSSGGYTF.

The J gene is TRBJ2-1, the V gene TRBV6-5, with D possibly matching TRBD2 (5 bases). With 0 bases removed from V and 7 bases from J, the gap between germline ends came to 7 bases. Germline values: CDR1 MNHEY, CDR2 SVGAGI. The CDR3 consists of 13 residues. CDR3 nucleotides: TGTGCCAGCAGTTACTCGAGGGAGAATGAGCAGTTCTTC. Its protein is CASSYSRENEQFF.

This clone was detected only once. A junction end diverges from the germline sequence, so it may reflect a read error. V and J are TRBV7-8 and TRBJ1-2, with unresolved D. This CDR3 has 14 amino acids. Germline CDR1 is SGHVS and CDR2 is FQNEAQ. CDR3 region: CASSQNRGKNVFAF. The DNA for the CDR3 is TGTGCCAGCAGCCAGAATAGAGGGAAGAATGTTTTTGCCTTC.

The V gene is TRBV9, the J gene TRBJ2-3; 11 bases fit TRBD2. Germline V CDR1 and CDR2: SGDLS, YYNGEE. CDR3 length equals 14 residues. The V gene end was trimmed by 4 bases and the J gene end by 5 bases; junction bases not matched to a gene: 3. CDR3: CASSKLAGVDTQYF. CDR3 in DNA: TGTGCCAGCAGCAAACTAGCGGGAGTAGATACGCAGTATTTT.

The chain combines TRBV11-2 with TRBJ1-5; D gene uncertain. The germline V gene encodes CDR1 SGHAT and CDR2 FQNNGV. V dropped 4 bases and J dropped 0 bases, with 7 bases sitting between them. CDR3 length: 14 amino acids. CDR3: CASSSSNSNQPQHF. The CDR3 coding sequence is TGTGCCAGCAGCTCGAGTAATAGCAATCAGCCCCAGCATTTT. The full variable domain, its missing parts supplied by reference TRBV11-2 and TRBJ1-5, is EAGVAQSPRYKIIEKRQSVAFWCNPISGHATLYWYQQILGQGPKLLIQFQNNGVVDDSQLPKDRFSAERLKGVDSTLKIQPAKLEDSAVYLCASSSSNSNQPQHFGDGTRLSIL.

This clone was picked up one time. The chain couples TRBV6-5 to TRBJ2-5, with 9 bases matching TRBD2. The CDR3 extends over 15 amino acids. V gave up 6 bases and J gave up 3 bases; unmatched junction bases: 8. The germline CDR1 and CDR2 sequences are MNHEY and SVGAGI. CDR3 in DNA: TGTGCCAGCAGCCGCACTAGCGGGCCGAAAGAGACCCAGTACTTC. Residues: CASSRTSGPKETQYF.

The gene calls are TRBV19 and TRBJ2-2, with 10 bases identical to TRBD2. The CDR3 consists of 16 residues. Looked up from germline, CDR1 is LNHDA and CDR2 is SQIVND (reference sequence). Trimming cost V 4 bases and J 4 bases; bases outside gene matches: 6. CDR3 protein: CASSTRTSGPTGELFF. CDR3 DNA sequence: TGTGCCAGTAGTACTAGGACTAGCGGCCCCACCGGGGAGCTGTTTTTT.

V is TRBV5-4 and J is TRBJ2-2; possibly TRBD2 for D (6 bases). The germline V gene encodes CDR1 SGHNT and CDR2 YYREEE (reference sequence). Trimming took off 0 bases at V and 0 bases at J, with 6 bases between the two ends. The CDR3 consists of 15 residues. The CDR3 here is CASSLGTTNTGELFF. The CDR3, as DNA: TGTGCCAGCAGCTTGGGGACTACGAACACCGGGGAGCTGTTTTTT.

This clone was observed a few times. The rearrangement joins TRBV6-5 to TRBJ1-1; D possibly corresponds to TRBD1 (5 bases). This CDR3 has 15 residues. CDR1 is MNHEY and CDR2 is SVGAGI in the germline V gene. V was shortened by 0 bases and J by 3 bases, with 11 bases between the two germline ends. The CDR3 DNA sequence: TGTGCCAGCAGTTACTCGCCAGGGAGGGACACTGAAGCTTTCTTT. It specifies CASSYSPGRDTEAFF.

This chain uses TRBV9 with TRBJ1-2; perhaps TRBD1 as D (6 bases). The CDR3 consists of 15 residues. Germline lookup yields CDR1 SGDLS and CDR2 YYNGEE. V lost 2 bases to trimming and J lost 1 base, with 12 bases between them. In DNA, the CDR3 is TGTGCCAGCAGCGTCCCGGGCAGGGGTAACTATGGCTACACCTTC. It encodes CASSVPGRGNYGYTF.

The chain recombines TRBV20-1 with TRBJ2-7, with a weak D call TRBD2 (6 bases). The CDR3 has 11 amino acids. V was cut by 4 bases and J by 4 bases, with 8 bases left in between. Looked up from germline, CDR1 is DFQATT and CDR2 is SNEGSKA (reference sequence). DNA for the CDR3: TGCAGTGCTAAACGGGGGTACGAGCAGTACTTC. Translation: CSAKRGYEQYF.